Following are 6 T cell receptor beta chains from one sample sequenced in a study of OX40 agonist ivuxolimab in advanced cancers. Clones were sequenced by immunoSEQ multiplex PCR, and TCRdb holds only the in-frame ones, with some missing. The sample records 100,000 or so clones, roughly nine tenths being singletons. Source: CD4+ or CD8+ T cells sorted from blood, taken in a trial of the OX40 agonist ivuxolimab. The receptors shown here come from an adult with an advanced solid tumor such as melanoma, head and neck, liver or kidney cancer.

This CDR3 is CASSTESNQPQHF. The CDR3 nucleotides are TGTGCCAGCAGTACAGAGAGCAATCAGCCCCAGCATTTT. The rearrangement joins TRBV6-4 to TRBJ1-5; D is uncertain. The V end lost 5 bases, the J end lost 1 base, and 6 bases lay between the germline ends. This CDR3 region has 13 residues. Germline V gives CDR1 MRHNA, CDR2 SNTAGT.

The rearrangement joins TRBV6-6 to TRBJ2-1, with 8 bases fitting TRBD1. This CDR3 is built from 16 residues. Unmatched junction bases numbered 13, after V lost 6 bases and J lost 6 bases. The germline CDR1 and CDR2 sequences are MNHNY and SVGAGI (reference sequence). This CDR3 reads CASRPSPGTGSNEQFF. The DNA of the CDR3 is TGTGCCAGCAGACCCTCTCCCGGGACAGGATCCAATGAGCAGTTCTTC.

The V call is TRBV11-2, the J call TRBJ2-7; TRBD1 or TRBD2 may be the D gene (5 bases each). The CDR3 consists of 13 residues. V was pared by 7 bases and J by 2 bases, with 12 bases between. The V gene's germline CDR1 is SGHAT and CDR2 FQNNGV. DNA for the CDR3: TGTGCCAGCACCGGGACGGAGACCTACGAGCAGTACTTC. Translation: CASTGTETYEQYF. The full variable domain, rest sourced from reference TRBV11-2 and TRBJ2-7, is EAGVAQSPRYKIIEKRQSVAFWCNPISGHATLYWYQQILGQGPKLLIQFQNNGVVDDSQLPKDRFSAERLKGVDSTLKIQPAKLEDSAVYLCASTGTETYEQYFGPGTRLTVT.

This clone was detected only a few times. The V call is TRBV6-6, the J call TRBJ1-5; D is ambiguous. Trimming pared 4 bases from V and 9 bases from J, leaving 10 bases between. Per germline, CDR1 MNHNY and CDR2 SVGAGI (reference sequence). The CDR3 sequence is 12 residues long. CDR3 protein: CASSWERRPQHF. CDR3 nucleotide sequence: TGTGCCAGCAGTTGGGAGAGAAGGCCCCAGCATTTT.

The V gene is TRBV5-6, the J gene TRBJ1-1; D gene unclear. With 0 bases removed from V and 3 bases from J, the gap between germline ends came to 6 bases. Germline CDR1 SGHDT, CDR2 YYEEEE. The length of the CDR3 is 13 residues. This CDR3 reads CASSLDSYTEAFF. The CDR3 nucleotides read TGTGCCAGCAGCTTGGACAGTTACACTGAAGCTTTCTTT.

This clone appeared a single time. V usage is TRBV6-5 and J usage is TRBJ2-1; 10 bases map to TRBD1. The CDR3 sequence is 14 residues long. CDR1 and CDR2 (germline): MNHEY, SVGAGI. V lost 5 bases to trimming and J lost 9 bases; unmatched junction nucleotides: 7. This chain's CDR3 is CASSPGTGDGEQFF. The CDR3 DNA reads as TGTGCCAGCAGTCCCGGGACAGGGGACGGTGAGCAGTTCTTC.